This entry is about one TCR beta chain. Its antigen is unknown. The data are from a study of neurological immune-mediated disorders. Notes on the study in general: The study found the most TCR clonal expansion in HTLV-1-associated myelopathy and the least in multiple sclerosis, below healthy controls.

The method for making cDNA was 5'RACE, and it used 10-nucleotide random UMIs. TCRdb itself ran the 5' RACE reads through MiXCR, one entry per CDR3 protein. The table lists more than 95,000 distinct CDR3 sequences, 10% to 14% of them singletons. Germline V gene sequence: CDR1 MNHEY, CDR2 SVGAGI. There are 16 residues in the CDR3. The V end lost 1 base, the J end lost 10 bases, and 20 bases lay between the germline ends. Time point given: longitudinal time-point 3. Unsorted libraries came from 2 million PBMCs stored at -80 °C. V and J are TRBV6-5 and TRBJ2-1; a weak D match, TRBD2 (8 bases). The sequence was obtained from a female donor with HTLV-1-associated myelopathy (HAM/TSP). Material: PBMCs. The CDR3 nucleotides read TGTGCCAGCAGTTACTTAGCGGGACAGTTAAGATGGGAGCAGTTCTTC. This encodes CASSYLAGQLRWEQFF.